A single T cell receptor beta chain is shown here with its context. This clonotype was seen ten or more times. The antigen it recognizes is unknown. The input lacks base qualities; no much larger clone sits a single base away. The CDR3 starts with the cysteine, ends with the phenylalanine, and has 15 residues. Only the CDR3 region is kept as DNA, spanning 45 bases read in frame from base 1. From a lookup of the germline V gene, CDR1 and CDR2 are MDHEN and SYDVKM. After removal of 3 bases from V and 6 bases from J, the junction retains 7 bases not matched to a gene. The treatment or condition label here, explained by the study, means: allogeneic hematopoietic cell transplantation with graft depleted of TCRalphabeta T cells and CD19 B cells. The children who served as transplant recipients had been given grafts of TCRalphabeta/CD19-depleted allogeneic hematopoietic cells. This entry belongs to a study of T-cell reconstitution after alpha-beta-depleted transplantation in children (dated by TCRdb to the mid-2010s). As for the study more broadly: Using TCR repertoire profiling, the study quantitatively followed how T-cell immune reconstitution unfolded in children after TCRalphabeta/CD19-depleted allogeneic hematopoietic cell transplantation.

Library prep was done by PCR. Sequenced using an Illumina HiSeq 2500. TCR library preparation used molecular barcoding, with unique molecular identifiers applied to normalize quantification of the TCRbeta repertoire. The public reads were quality trimmed at Q25 with fastp and then assembled into clones with MiXCR by TCRdb, keeping productive beta chains. Entries that share a CDR3 protein sequence are merged under the most common genes and DNA. Within this sample are about 300,000 distinct CDR3 sequences, with over 9.5% of them counted one time only. Around 7.6% of the sample rests with the top ten. Summary of the overall study and its limitations: In some patients, the high TCRbeta diversity seen at day 60 was put down to recipient T cells and intrathymic progenitors that had survived conditioning. The apparently early recovery of alphabetaT-cell counts about two months after transplant reportedly depended on only several hundred rapidly expanded clones that came from non-depleted graft cells. Hyperexpanded clone frequencies declined over subsequent months; after one year, T-cell counts and TCRbeta diversity were mostly attributed to newly produced T cells.

The starting material was PBMCs, obtained before TCRalphabeta/CD19-depleted stem cell transplant. The chain was built from TRBV28 and TRBJ2-3, with 9 bases in between that match TRBD1. This sequence was found in a boy younger than two with acute myeloid leukemia, due to receive a stem cell transplant. The DNA is TGTGCCAGCAGTTTCGGGACAGGGTGGAAGGATACGCAGTATTTT. Its amino acids are CASSFGTGWKDTQYF.